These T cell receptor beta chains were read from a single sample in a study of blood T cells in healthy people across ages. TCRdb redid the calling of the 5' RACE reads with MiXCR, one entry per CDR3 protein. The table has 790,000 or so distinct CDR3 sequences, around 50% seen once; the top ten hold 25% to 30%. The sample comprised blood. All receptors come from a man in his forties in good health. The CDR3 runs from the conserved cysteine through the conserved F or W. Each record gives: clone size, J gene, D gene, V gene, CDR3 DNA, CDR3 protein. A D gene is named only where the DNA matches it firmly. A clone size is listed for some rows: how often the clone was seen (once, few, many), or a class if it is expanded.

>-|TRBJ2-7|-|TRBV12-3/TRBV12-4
TGTGCCAGCAGTTTCGCCCTAGCCAACACCTACGAGCAGTACTTC
CASSFALANTYEQYF
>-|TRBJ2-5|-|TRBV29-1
TGCAGCGTGGGGACTGGGGGTGGGGAGACCCAGTACTTC
CSVGTGGGETQYF
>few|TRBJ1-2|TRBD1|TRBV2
TGTGCCAGCAGTGTTTTGGGGACAGGCCTCTACACCTTC
CASSVLGTGLYTF
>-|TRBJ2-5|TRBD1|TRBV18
TGTGCCAGCTCGTCACCGGGACAGGGGGCCTCGGAGACCCAGTACTTC
CASSSPGQGASETQYF
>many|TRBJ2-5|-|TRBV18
TGTGCCAGCTCACCTCGATCGGCCCAAGAGACCCAGTACTTC
CASSPRSAQETQYF
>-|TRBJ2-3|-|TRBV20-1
TGCAGTGCTAGAGATGTCGATGACTGGTTT
CSARDVDDWF
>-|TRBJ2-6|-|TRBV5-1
TGCGCCAGCAGCCTCGGACTGGCCTCTGGGGCCAACGTCCTGACTTTC
CASSLGLASGANVLTF
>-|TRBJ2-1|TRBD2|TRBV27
TGTGCCAGCAGTTATGCGGGAGCCCTTAATGAGCAGTTCTTC
CASSYAGALNEQFF
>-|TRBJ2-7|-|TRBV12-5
TGTGCTAGTGGTTTGCCGTGGAGCAAACAGGGATCGGAGCAGTACTTC
CASGLPWSKQGSEQYF
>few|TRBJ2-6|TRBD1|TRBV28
TGTGCCAGCTACCGGACAGGCCTTACTGGGGCCAACGTCCTGACTTTC
CASYRTGLTGANVLTF
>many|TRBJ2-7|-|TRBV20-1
TGCAGTGCAAACGGACACACCTACGAGCAGTACTTC
CSANGHTYEQYF
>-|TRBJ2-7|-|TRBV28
TGTGCCAGCAGTTTACCGATAGACACATCCTACGAGCAGTACTTC
CASSLPIDTSYEQYF
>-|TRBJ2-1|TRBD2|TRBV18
TGTGCCAGCTCGCAAGAACTAGCGGGGGACAATGAGCAGTTCTTC
CASSQELAGDNEQFF
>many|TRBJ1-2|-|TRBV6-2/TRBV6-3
TGTGCCATCGGATACAAAGCAGGACCCCACTATGGCTACACCTTC
CAIGYKAGPHYGYTF
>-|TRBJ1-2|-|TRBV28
TGTGCCAGCAGTTTCCGCCTAACAGGGATTATAAGCTATGGCTACACCTTC
CASSFRLTGIISYGYTF
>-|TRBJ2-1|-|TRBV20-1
TGCAGTGCTAGAGATCGCGAGACAGCGCGGGAGCAGTTCTTC
CSARDRETAREQFF
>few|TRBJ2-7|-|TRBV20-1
TGCAGTGCTATCAGGGGTTCCTACGAGCAGTACTTC
CSAIRGSYEQYF
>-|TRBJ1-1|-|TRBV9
TGTGCCAGCAGCGCCCAGGGAGAGAACACTGAAGCTTTCTTT
CASSAQGENTEAFF
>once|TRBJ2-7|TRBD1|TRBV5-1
TGCGCCAGCAGCTTGGGGGACAGGGGGTCCCGCACCTACGAGCAGTACTTC
CASSLGDRGSRTYEQYF
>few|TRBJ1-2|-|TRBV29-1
TGCAGCGCACAGGCAGGGGAGGAAGGGGCTGCTTATGGCTACACCTTC
CSAQAGEEGAAYGYTF
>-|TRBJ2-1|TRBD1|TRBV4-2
TGTGCCAGCAGCCAAGATAGTGGGACAGGGGGCAATGAGCAGTTCTTC
CASSQDSGTGGNEQFF
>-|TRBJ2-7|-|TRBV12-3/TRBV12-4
TGTGCCAGCAGTCCACCCCGGCAGGAGGGCTCCTACGAGCAGTACTTC
CASSPPRQEGSYEQYF
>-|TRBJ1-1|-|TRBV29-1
TGCAGCGTTATCAGGGTAATGAACACTGAAGCTTTCTTT
CSVIRVMNTEAFF
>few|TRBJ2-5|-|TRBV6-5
TGTGCCAGCAGTTACTCGAGACCCGAGGAGACCCAGTACTTC
CASSYSRPEETQYF
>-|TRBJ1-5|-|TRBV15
TGTGCCACCAGAAAGTGGGAGCCCCAGCATTTT
CATRKWEPQHF
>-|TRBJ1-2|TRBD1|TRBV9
TGTGCCAGCAGCCCCCAGGGGGTTGGCTACACCTTC
CASSPQGVGYTF
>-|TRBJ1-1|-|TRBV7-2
TGTGCCAGCAGCCCTAGTGGGTCCGCAGGGAACACTGAAGCTTTCTTT
CASSPSGSAGNTEAFF
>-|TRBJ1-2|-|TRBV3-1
TGTGCCAGCAGCCCCTACCCTGGAAGAAACTATGGCTACACCTTC
CASSPYPGRNYGYTF